This T cell receptor (beta chain) was sequenced for a study of post-analysis software for immune sequencing data (dated by TCRdb to between 2014 and 2016). Background for the entire study: Recorded disease courses included relapsing-remitting, secondary progressive and progressive-relapsing multiple sclerosis, with some patients lacking subtype annotation. The multiple sclerosis patient repertoires were compared with 11 previously published healthy control repertoires from donors aged roughly 6 to 25 years. A subset of samples was prepared in parallel using single-end sample barcoding, then pooled and co-amplified after Illumina adapter ligation. What the research found in general, with its limitations: Normalized Chao1 diversity was significantly lower in multiple sclerosis patients than controls, suggesting substantial peripheral T-cell clonal expansion. A handful of TRBV segments, including TRBV5-6, TRBV5-1 and TRBV20-1, were significantly more frequent in patients than controls. The multiple sclerosis patient group was slightly younger than the control group. Direct clustering with F measure revealed strong co-clustering of samples prepared in the same batch, which led to a batch-effect correction.

A note on this clonotype: This clone's antigen is unknown. Base-call qualities are not available, and no considerably larger clone is one nucleotide away.

To demonstrate the VDJtools post-analysis software, TCR beta repertoires were profiled from the peripheral blood of more than ten young patients with multiple sclerosis. Multiple sclerosis patients were children and adolescents aged roughly 6 to 15 years. Relative to germline, V is 0 bases shorter and J is 5 bases shorter, with 17 bases between their ends. Spanning cysteine to phenylalanine, the CDR3 consists of 15 amino acids. The kept DNA is CDR3 alone, 45 bases in frame from the first base. Per the germline V gene (reference sequence), DFQATT is the CDR1 and SNEGSKA is the CDR2. Library creation used PCR. The sequencer listed for this sample is Illumina HiSeq 2500. Unique molecular identifiers were incorporated into TCR beta cDNA libraries to reduce PCR and sequencing biases. Per 1 to 10 million input T cells, roughly 0.5 million cDNA molecules were obtained, such that each molecule approximated one T cell. The same protocol used for the earlier healthy control dataset was applied to prepare and sequence the patient libraries. Samples belonging to the same batch were prepared together, multiplexed and sequenced on a shared HiSeq lane. The source study handled its data this way. MIGEC handled the raw barcoded reads, throwing out single-read molecular identifier groups before consensus assembly and CDR3 extraction. Clonotype tables were post-analysed with VDJtools, normalizing diversity by down-sampling all datasets to the smallest sample size. In repertoire overlap clustering, CDR3 amino acid sequences, but not nucleotide sequences, were matched to correct batch-related cross-sample contamination. TCRdb passed the public sequencing reads through fastp at Q25 and MiXCR, retaining productive beta sequences. Entries are consolidated by CDR3 protein sequence, retaining the most common genes and DNA. The authors' filters were not applied to this entry. The sample includes around 500,000 distinct CDR3 sequences, with approximately 34% observed a single time. 4.5% to 7.5% of the sample is taken by the ten largest.

Input material: blood. This receptor was identified in a girl under 18 with multiple sclerosis. The rearrangement joined TRBV20-1 to TRBJ2-7; D gene: possibly TRBD2, on 6 matching bases. The nucleotides are TGCAGTGCTAGAGATTCCCCCCAGGGAGGCCACGAGCAGTACTTC. Its coded protein is CSARDSPQGGHEQYF.